This TCR beta chain was sequenced in a study of T cells after yellow fever vaccination. General study points: The booster saw the reappearance of most primary-vaccination clones (96% CD4, less than 90% CD8). Repertoires sorted by FACS could include abundant clonotypes that are contaminants from the bulk population.

In its sample, this clonotype was seen many times. TCRdb re-called the 5' RACE reads with MiXCR, one entry per CDR3 protein. Here the sample spans 15,000 or so distinct CDR3 sequences, around 4% being singletons. Germline lookup yields CDR1 SGDLS and CDR2 YYNGEE. V dropped 4 bases and J dropped 0 bases, with 10 bases sitting between them. The CDR3 length is 15 residues. The origin of this receptor is a man aged 30 to 45 who received the YFV17D yellow fever vaccine. This chain uses TRBV9 with TRBJ2-2, with a possible D match to TRBD2 (5 bases). The sample was PBMCs, either bulk or a sorted T-cell subset (CD4+, CD8+, memory, or dextramer-sorted; not recorded which), taken 15 days after the yellow fever booster vaccination. The CDR3: CASSSRTANTGELFF. CDR3 bases: TGTGCCAGCAGCTCCCGGACTGCGAACACCGGGGAGCTGTTTTTT.